These T cell receptor beta chains were read from a single sample in a study of blood T cell repertoires in COVID-19. Measured with immunoSEQ multiplex PCR; TCRdb has only the in-frame clones, and not every one. This table holds 350,000 to 400,000 clones, roughly 90% found once. Sequences were obtained from peripheral blood. The source is a man in his late teens or twenties with active or convalescent COVID-19. Each CDR3 is given with its conserved first and last residue. Fields, in order: J gene, D gene, V gene, clone size, CDR3 protein, CDR3 DNA. D genes are given only for firm matches. A clone size is listed for some rows: how often the clone was seen (once, few, many), or a class if it is expanded.

j_call: TRBJ1-2; d_call: NA; v_call: TRBV24-1; clone_size: NA; cdr3_aa: CATSGGGSWGYTF; cdr3_nt: TGTGCCACCTCCGGGGGAGGTTCTTGGGGCTACACCTTC
j_call: TRBJ1-3; d_call: TRBD1; v_call: TRBV4-2; clone_size: NA; cdr3_aa: CASSQDLRQGASGNTIYF; cdr3_nt: TGTGCCAGCAGCCAAGATCTACGGCAGGGGGCATCTGGAAACACCATATATTTT
j_call: TRBJ2-1; d_call: TRBD2; v_call: TRBV28; clone_size: NA; cdr3_aa: CASSWTGEAGEWNEQFF; cdr3_nt: TGTGCCAGCAGTTGGACTGGGGAGGCGGGAGAATGGAATGAGCAGTTCTTC
j_call: TRBJ1-1; d_call: TRBD1; v_call: TRBV9; clone_size: NA; cdr3_aa: CASSGTGTNTEAFF; cdr3_nt: TGTGCCAGCAGCGGGACAGGGACGAACACTGAAGCTTTCTTT
j_call: TRBJ2-5; d_call: NA; v_call: TRBV3-1/TRBV3-2; clone_size: NA; cdr3_aa: CASSHRGAYQETQYF; cdr3_nt: TGTGCCAGCAGCCATCGCGGGGCCTACCAAGAGACCCAGTACTTC
j_call: TRBJ1-1; d_call: NA; v_call: TRBV6-2/TRBV6-3; clone_size: NA; cdr3_aa: CASSYSGDMNTEAFF; cdr3_nt: TGTGCCAGCAGTTACTCGGGGGACATGAACACTGAAGCTTTCTTT
j_call: TRBJ2-7; d_call: TRBD1; v_call: TRBV10-3; clone_size: NA; cdr3_aa: CAISQRRDRGYEQYF; cdr3_nt: TGTGCCATCAGTCAGCGCCGGGACAGGGGTTACGAGCAGTACTTC
j_call: TRBJ1-2; d_call: TRBD1; v_call: TRBV3-1/TRBV3-2; clone_size: NA; cdr3_aa: CASSQGGQGYGYTF; cdr3_nt: TGTGCCAGCAGCCAAGGGGGACAGGGATATGGCTACACCTTC
j_call: TRBJ1-5; d_call: NA; v_call: TRBV21-1; clone_size: NA; cdr3_aa: CANRRGGSDNQPQHF; cdr3_nt: TGTGCCAACCGACGGGGGGGAAGTGACAATCAGCCCCAGCATTTT
j_call: TRBJ2-3; d_call: NA; v_call: TRBV9; clone_size: NA; cdr3_aa: CASSVVEGAGTDTQYF; cdr3_nt: TGTGCCAGCAGCGTAGTAGAGGGGGCGGGGACAGATACGCAGTATTTT
j_call: TRBJ2-1; d_call: TRBD2; v_call: TRBV18; clone_size: NA; cdr3_aa: CASSPRAGEIYNEQFF; cdr3_nt: TGTGCCAGCTCACCACGGGCGGGGGAGATATACAATGAGCAGTTCTTC
j_call: TRBJ1-1; d_call: NA; v_call: TRBV30; clone_size: once; cdr3_aa: CAWSWGGTEAFF; cdr3_nt: TGTGCCTGGTCCTGGGGGGGCACTGAAGCTTTCTTT
j_call: TRBJ1-3; d_call: NA; v_call: TRBV7-9; clone_size: NA; cdr3_aa: CASSLYRERNTIYF; cdr3_nt: TGTGCCAGCAGCCTTTACAGGGAGCGGAACACCATATATTTT
j_call: TRBJ2-5; d_call: NA; v_call: TRBV6-5; clone_size: NA; cdr3_aa: CASSYSIGGNQETQYF; cdr3_nt: TGTGCCAGCAGTTACTCGATTGGGGGCAACCAAGAGACCCAGTACTTC
j_call: TRBJ1-4; d_call: NA; v_call: TRBV18; clone_size: NA; cdr3_aa: CASSPSREGEKLFF; cdr3_nt: TGTGCCAGCTCACCCAGCCGGGAGGGTGAAAAACTGTTTTTT
j_call: TRBJ2-5; d_call: NA; v_call: TRBV7-9; clone_size: NA; cdr3_aa: CASSFSPGLGQETQYF; cdr3_nt: TGTGCCAGCAGCTTCTCCCCAGGATTGGGCCAAGAGACCCAGTACTTC
j_call: TRBJ2-7; d_call: NA; v_call: TRBV7-8; clone_size: NA; cdr3_aa: CASRTRGGSGAADEQYF; cdr3_nt: TGTGCCAGCCGCACGAGGGGGGGGTCTGGGGCGGCCGACGAGCAGTACTTC
j_call: TRBJ2-3; d_call: NA; v_call: TRBV29-1; clone_size: NA; cdr3_aa: CSVAGRSGRNTQYF; cdr3_nt: TGCAGCGTTGCCGGTAGGTCGGGAAGAAATACGCAGTATTTT
j_call: TRBJ2-3; d_call: TRBD2; v_call: TRBV27; clone_size: NA; cdr3_aa: CASSLIAGGTDTQYF; cdr3_nt: TGTGCCAGCAGTTTAATAGCGGGAGGCACAGATACGCAGTATTTT
j_call: TRBJ1-1; d_call: TRBD1; v_call: TRBV2; clone_size: NA; cdr3_aa: CASSYAGTANTEAFF; cdr3_nt: TGTGCCAGCAGCTATGCCGGGACAGCAAACACTGAAGCTTTCTTT
j_call: TRBJ1-6; d_call: NA; v_call: TRBV7-9; clone_size: NA; cdr3_aa: CASSETGWGSPLHF; cdr3_nt: TGTGCCAGCAGCGAAACAGGGTGGGGTTCACCCCTCCACTTT
j_call: TRBJ2-7; d_call: TRBD2; v_call: TRBV28; clone_size: NA; cdr3_aa: CASSPLAGAHISYEQYF; cdr3_nt: TGTGCCAGCAGTCCTCTAGCGGGGGCCCACATCTCCTACGAGCAGTACTTC
j_call: TRBJ2-2; d_call: TRBD1; v_call: TRBV6-5; clone_size: NA; cdr3_aa: CASSSAGQGHTGELFF; cdr3_nt: TGTGCCAGCAGTTCGGCGGGACAGGGGCACACCGGGGAGCTGTTTTTT
j_call: TRBJ2-5; d_call: TRBD2; v_call: TRBV6-5; clone_size: NA; cdr3_aa: CASSYWWGGGEETQYF; cdr3_nt: TGTGCCAGCAGTTACTGGTGGGGGGGAGGGGAAGAGACCCAGTACTTC
j_call: TRBJ2-1; d_call: NA; v_call: TRBV7-2; clone_size: NA; cdr3_aa: CASSSNDRPTAYNEQFF; cdr3_nt: TGTGCCAGCAGCTCGAATGACAGGCCTACGGCCTACAATGAGCAGTTCTTC
j_call: TRBJ2-7; d_call: TRBD1; v_call: TRBV9; clone_size: NA; cdr3_aa: CASSPSGQGTYEQYF; cdr3_nt: TGTGCCAGCAGCCCCTCCGGACAGGGGACCTACGAGCAGTACTTC
j_call: TRBJ1-3; d_call: TRBD1; v_call: TRBV28; clone_size: few; cdr3_aa: CAGSTGGDGNTIYF; cdr3_nt: TGTGCCGGCTCAACAGGGGGCGACGGAAACACCATATATTTT
j_call: TRBJ1-1; d_call: NA; v_call: TRBV2; clone_size: NA; cdr3_aa: CASSELSGGEAFF; cdr3_nt: TGTGCCAGCAGTGAACTGTCGGGTGGTGAAGCTTTCTTT
j_call: TRBJ2-1; d_call: TRBD1; v_call: TRBV11-2; clone_size: few; cdr3_aa: CASSRTGTLMDEQFF; cdr3_nt: TGTGCCAGCAGCAGGACAGGGACACTAATGGATGAGCAGTTCTTC
j_call: TRBJ1-1; d_call: NA; v_call: TRBV6-2/TRBV6-3; clone_size: NA; cdr3_aa: CASSLLVGGYTEAFF; cdr3_nt: TGTGCCAGCAGTCTCCTGGTTGGGGGGTACACTGAAGCTTTCTTT
j_call: TRBJ1-6; d_call: NA; v_call: TRBV7-8; clone_size: NA; cdr3_aa: CASRRQNSPLHF; cdr3_nt: TGTGCCAGCAGAAGACAGAATTCACCCCTCCACTTT